This TCR beta chain came from a study of blood T cell repertoires in COVID-19. On the study more broadly: In each case, the material was cDNA or gDNA derived from T cells, B-cell-depleted T cells, or PBMCs.

Trimming left V 0 bases short and J 2 bases short, with 6 bases between. CDR1 is SGHRS and CDR2 is YFSETQ in the germline V gene. CDR3 length: 14 residues. Using immunoSEQ multiplex PCR, the repertoire was profiled, and TCRdb retains in-frame clones only, with some absent. The data contain some 97,000 clones, 88% of them singletons. The TCR comes from an older woman with acute or convalescent COVID-19. Sequencing used peripheral blood. The V call is TRBV5-1, the J call TRBJ2-1, with a weak D call TRBD1 (5 bases). CDR3 nucleotide sequence: TGCGCCAGCAGCTTGGGACAGACCTACAATGAGCAGTTCTTC. It codes for CASSLGQTYNEQFF. Supplemented by reference TRBV5-1 and TRBJ2-1, the full variable domain reads KAGVTQTPRYLIKTRGQQVTLSCSPISGHRSVSWYQQTPGQGLQFLFEYFSETQRNKGNFPGRFSGRQFSNSRSEMNVSTLELGDSALYLCASSLGQTYNEQFFGPGTRLTVL.